This is a list of T cell receptor beta chains from one sample in a study of blood T cells in healthy people across ages. Using its own MiXCR run on the 5' RACE reads, TCRdb lists one record per CDR3 protein. The sample has 650,000 to 1,000,000 distinct CDR3 sequences; about 34% are singletons. Sequencing was done on a sample of blood. These receptors all come from a man aged 18-30 years in good health. The CDR3 runs from the conserved cysteine through the conserved F or W. A D gene is named only where the DNA matches it firmly. Some rows have no size entry. The others give once, few or many, or a class for an expanded clone.

size	D	V	length	J	CDR3	DNA
NA	NA	TRBV3-1	13	TRBJ2-7	CASSHAGSYEQYF	TGTGCCAGCAGCCACGCCGGATCCTACGAGCAGTACTTC
NA	TRBD2	TRBV9	16	TRBJ2-2	CASSGLAGVNTGELFF	TGTGCCAGCAGCGGCCTAGCGGGGGTGAACACCGGGGAGCTGTTTTTT
NA	TRBD2	TRBV4-2	18	TRBJ2-3	CASSQDVRTSGPSDTQYF	TGTGCCAGCAGCCAAGATGTCCGGACTAGCGGACCGTCAGATACGCAGTATTTT
NA	NA	TRBV2	14	TRBJ1-4	CASSGLSTNEKLFF	TGTGCCAGCAGTGGGCTTTCCACTAATGAAAAACTGTTTTTT
few	NA	TRBV6-5	13	TRBJ1-1	CASSVSRITEAFF	TGTGCCAGCAGTGTCTCCCGGATAACTGAAGCTTTCTTT
few	TRBD1	TRBV10-3	11	TRBJ1-2	CAIEGAYGYTF	TGTGCCATCGAGGGGGCATACGGCTACACCTTC
few	NA	TRBV6-2/TRBV6-3	13	TRBJ1-4	CASRDSYGEKLFF	TGTGCCAGCAGAGACAGTTATGGTGAAAAACTGTTTTTT
NA	TRBD1	TRBV19	16	TRBJ1-5	CASSIDDTGGNQPQHF	TGTGCCAGTAGTATAGACGACACAGGGGGCAATCAGCCCCAGCATTTT
NA	NA	TRBV15	13	TRBJ1-1	CATSKDSNTEAFF	TGTGCCACCAGCAAGGACAGTAACACTGAAGCTTTCTTT
NA	NA	TRBV20-1	13	TRBJ2-1	CSAREPGQETQFF	TGCAGTGCTAGAGAACCAGGACAAGAGACCCAGTTCTTC
NA	NA	TRBV11-2	15	TRBJ1-6	CASSLGRGDNSPLHF	TGTGCCAGCAGCTTAGGGAGGGGGGATAATTCACCCCTCCACTTT
NA	TRBD2	TRBV4-3	15	TRBJ2-1	CASSQATSGGGEQFF	TGCGCCAGCAGCCAAGCTACTAGCGGGGGTGGTGAGCAGTTCTTC
many	NA	TRBV7-6	16	TRBJ2-1	CASSPTGDGKYNEQFF	TGTGCCAGCAGCCCCACCGGCGACGGGAAGTACAATGAGCAGTTCTTC
NA	TRBD2	TRBV27	18	TRBJ2-7	CASSGLGAGGQSSYEQYF	TGTGCCAGCAGTGGCCTGGGGGCGGGAGGCCAGAGCTCCTACGAGCAGTACTTC
NA	TRBD2	TRBV29-1	14	TRBJ2-3	CSVIAGGRTDTQYF	TGCAGCGTAATAGCGGGGGGGCGCACAGATACGCAGTATTTT
many	NA	TRBV12-3/TRBV12-4	15	TRBJ1-1	CASSLAGGVGTEAFF	TGTGCCAGCAGTTTAGCGGGAGGGGTGGGCACTGAAGCTTTCTTT